Following are 22 T cell receptor beta chains from one sample sequenced in a study of T-cell memory formation after mild COVID-19. MiXCR was run by TCRdb on the 5' RACE reads, yielding one entry per CDR3 protein. Of hundreds of thousands of distinct CDR3 sequences listed, 25% to 30% are singletons. The sample was PBMCs or a T cell subset sorted from them (not recorded which). The receptors were sampled from an adult woman who had mild COVID-19 (a few samples of this study predate the infection). Cell type and time point are not known.

The chain combines TRBV7-2 with TRBJ2-3, with 8 bases lining up with TRBD2. Germline CDR1 and CDR2: SGHTA and FQGNSA. The CDR3 extends over 17 amino acids. The ends lost 1 base at V and 0 bases at J; junction bases unmatched: 6. CDR3 nucleotide sequence: TGTGCCAGCAGCTTAGTTCCTGCGGGAGGTAGCACAGATACGCAGTATTTT. Amino acid sequence: CASSLVPAGGSTDTQYF.

This clonotype has a count of ten or more. One end of the junction is discordant with germline, which a read error may explain. The rearrangement uses TRBV5-1 and TRBJ1-1, with TRBD1 as a possible D gene (6 bases). Per the germline V gene, CDR1 is SGHRS and CDR2 is YFSETQ. There are 13 residues in the CDR3. CDR3 amino acids: CASSRGRDTEAFF. CDR3 sequence (DNA): TGCGCCAGCAGCCGGGGCCGGGACACCGAAGCTTTCTTT. Full variable domain (remainder filled in from reference TRBV5-1 and TRBJ1-1): KAGVTQTPRYLIKTRGQQVTLSCSPISGHRSVSWYQQTPGQGLQFLFEYFSETQRNKGNFPGRFSGRQFSNSRSEMNVSTLELGDSALYLCASSRGRDTEAFFGQGTRLTVV.

This clonotype was seen a handful of times. V is TRBV6-1 and J is TRBJ1-4; D might be TRBD1 (6 bases). The V gene's germline CDR1 is MNHNS and CDR2 SASEGT. V shed 3 bases and J shed 6 bases, with 17 bases lying between them. This CDR3 has 16 residues. CDR3 nucleotide sequence: TGTGCCAGCAGTGAGACTCCAGGGGACGGGGATGAAAAACTGTTTTTT. Translating it yields CASSETPGDGDEKLFF.

The chain employs TRBV5-5 and TRBJ2-7; 12 bases are a match to TRBD2. V was clipped by 4 bases and J by 2 bases; unmatched bases: 4. Germline V lookup: CDR1 SGHKS, CDR2 YYEKEE (reference sequence). The CDR3 runs 15 residues. CDR3 nucleotides: TGTGCCAGCAGCCGAACTAGCGGGGGGACCTACGAGCAGTACTTC. It encodes CASSRTSGGTYEQYF.

The J gene is TRBJ2-5, the V gene TRBV7-9; 7 bases fit TRBD1. Germline V gives CDR1 SEHNR, CDR2 FQNEAQ (reference sequence). This CDR3 has 14 residues. V lost 6 bases to trimming and J lost 3 bases; unmatched junction nucleotides: 7. The CDR3 DNA sequence: TGTGCCAGCAGATCGACAGGGACCAAAGAGACCCAGTACTTC. Its translation: CASRSTGTKETQYF.

This clonotype was seen a few times. The chain recombines TRBV6-2 or TRBV6-3 with TRBJ2-7, with 9 bases identical to TRBD2. Germline values: CDR1 MNHEY, CDR2 SVGEGT. The CDR3 is 15 residues long. The V gene end was trimmed by 6 bases and the J gene end by 2 bases; junction bases not matched to a gene: 8. CDR3: CASRATSGLTYEQYF. CDR3 in DNA: TGTGCCAGCAGGGCTACTAGCGGGCTTACCTACGAGCAGTACTTC.

This chain connects TRBV18 to TRBJ2-3, with 7 bases lining up with TRBD2. Germline V gene lookup returns CDR1 KGHSH and CDR2 LQKENI. The CDR3 covers 15 residues. V shed 6 bases and J 1 base; nucleotides not matched to a gene: 7. The CDR3 coding sequence is TGTGCCAGCTCCGCGGGGGATGGCCGCACAGATACGCAGTATTTT. As protein: CASSAGDGRTDTQYF.

The J gene is TRBJ1-2, the V gene TRBV12-3 or TRBV12-4; no clear D gene. V gave up 5 bases and J gave up 0 bases, with 13 bases separating them. The length of the CDR3 is 15 residues. The CDR3 region has the DNA TGTGCCAGCAGTGCCCCGCAACGGGCTAACTATGGCTACACCTTC. Translation: CASSAPQRANYGYTF.

This clonotype was detected only a few times. V usage is TRBV5-6 and J usage is TRBJ2-7; 9 bases line up with TRBD1. The CDR3 has 15 amino acids. Germline V CDR1 and CDR2: SGHDT, YYEEEE. The V gene end was trimmed by 1 base and the J gene end by 2 bases; junction bases not matched to a gene: 4. The CDR3 here is CASSLTGQGPYEQYF. The DNA of the CDR3 is TGTGCCAGCAGCTTGACGGGACAGGGCCCCTACGAGCAGTACTTC.

The V call is TRBV2, the J call TRBJ2-2; D call uncertain. The germline V gene encodes CDR1 SNHLY and CDR2 FYNNEI. With 7 bases removed from V and 4 bases from J, the gap between germline ends came to 13 bases. The CDR3 spans 14 residues. CDR3 sequence reads: CASISTLFTGELFF. CDR3 bases: TGTGCCAGCATCAGTACTCTGTTCACCGGGGAGCTGTTTTTT. The full variable domain, its missing parts supplied by reference TRBV2 and TRBJ2-2, is EPEVTQTPSHQVTQMGQEVILRCVPISNHLYFYWYRQILGQKVEFLVSFYNNEISEKSEIFDDQFSVERPDGSNFTLKIRSTKLEDSAMYFCASISTLFTGELFFGEGSRLTVL.

The V gene is TRBV7-9, the J gene TRBJ1-6, with 7 bases that match TRBD1. The ends lost 1 base at V and 0 bases at J; junction bases unmatched: 0. Looked up from germline, CDR1 is SEHNR and CDR2 is FQNEAQ (reference sequence). The CDR3 has 16 residues. The CDR3 region has the DNA TGTGCCAGCAGCTTAGGGGACAGCTCCTATAATTCACCCCTCCACTTT. It is translated as CASSLGDSSYNSPLHF.

The J gene is TRBJ1-5, the V gene TRBV20-1; 11 bases fit TRBD1. The CDR3 length is 16 residues. The germline gives CDR1 DFQATT, CDR2 SNEGSKA (reference sequence). J gave up 6 bases and V 0 bases, and 7 bases lay outside the gene matches. The chain's CDR3 is CSARDFGQGAGQPQHF. CDR3 DNA: TGCAGTGCTAGAGATTTTGGACAGGGGGCTGGTCAGCCCCAGCATTTT.

The chain links TRBV27 to TRBJ2-2; D is perhaps TRBD1 (5 bases). V lost 6 bases, J lost 1 base, and 12 bases lay in between. CDR3 length: 15 amino acids. CDR1 and CDR2 (germline): MNHEY, SMNVEV (reference sequence). The CDR3 sequence: CASRGFRGNTGELFF. The CDR3 DNA reads as TGTGCCAGCAGAGGATTTAGGGGGAACACCGGGGAGCTGTTTTTT.

This clonotype was recorded a few times. The gene calls are TRBV7-2 and TRBJ1-3; D ambiguous. The CDR3 is 15 amino acids. Between the trimmed V and J ends, which lost 1 base and 0 bases, there was a span of 7 bases. Germline loops: CDR1 SGHTA, CDR2 FQGNSA. The CDR3 loop is CASSLGGSSGNTIYF. DNA of the CDR3: TGTGCCAGCAGCTTAGGGGGTTCCTCTGGAAACACCATATATTTT.

The rearrangement uses TRBV20-1 and TRBJ2-7; TRBD1 agrees at 7 bases. Germline V gene data show CDR1 as DFQATT and CDR2 as SNEGSKA (reference sequence). The CDR3 has 13 residues. V shed 2 bases and J 2 bases; nucleotides not matched to a gene: 3. The CDR3 protein is CSARPGQTYEQYF. CDR3 nucleotides: TGCAGTGCTAGACCGGGACAGACCTACGAGCAGTACTTC.

There are a few counts of this clonotype. This sequence joins TRBV11-3 and TRBJ2-7, with D hard to call. Per germline, CDR1 SGHNT and CDR2 YENEEA. The CDR3 spans 13 residues. Trimming removed 4 bases from V and 4 bases from J, with 11 bases in between. The CDR3 loop reads CASSSVRSYEQYF. The DNA for the CDR3 is TGTGCCAGCAGCTCGGTGCGCAGTTACGAGCAGTACTTC.

The V call is TRBV7-9, the J call TRBJ2-1; D gene uncertain. Between the trimmed V and J ends, which lost 5 bases and 2 bases, there was a span of 16 bases. CDR3 length: 16 amino acids. The germline V gene encodes CDR1 SEHNR and CDR2 FQNEAQ (reference sequence). The CDR3 DNA reads TGTGCCAGCAGCCCCGAGGTAGGGTTCACCTACAATGAGCAGTTCTTC. Its protein product is CASSPEVGFTYNEQFF.

This clonotype has just a few counts. CDR3 nucleotides: TGCAGTGCTAGTCTCTCGGGACTAGCGGGAAGGACAGATACGCAGTATTTT. Translated, it gives CSASLSGLAGRTDTQYF. V and J are TRBV20-1 and TRBJ2-3; 13 nucleotides line up with TRBD2. The V gene's germline CDR1 is DFQATT and CDR2 SNEGSKA (reference sequence). The CDR3 is 17 amino acids. With V trimmed by 3 bases and J by 3 bases, 9 bases remained unmatched.

This chain links TRBV6-5 with TRBJ1-6; D might be TRBD1 (5 bases). This CDR3 is 17 amino acids long. V was cut by 3 bases and J by 6 bases, with 18 bases left in between. Germline V gene data show CDR1 as MNHEY and CDR2 as SVGAGI. As DNA, the CDR3 is TGTGCCAGCAGTTATCGGGACGCTACCCGTAGTAATTCACCCCTCCACTTT. This sequence encodes CASSYRDATRSNSPLHF.

The rearrangement links TRBV7-8 to TRBJ2-3; D not resolved. Per germline, CDR1 SGHVS and CDR2 FQNEAQ. V gave up 7 bases and J gave up 6 bases, with 17 bases separating them. The CDR3 has 14 residues. CDR3 protein: CASKLTRVTDTQYF. The CDR3 DNA is TGTGCCAGCAAACTGACGAGAGTTACCGATACGCAGTATTTT.

The rearrangement links TRBV20-1 to TRBJ2-5; D possibly uses TRBD1 or TRBD2 (6 bases each). Germline V gene lookup returns CDR1 DFQATT and CDR2 SNEGSKA (reference sequence). V was clipped by 1 base and J by 4 bases, with 13 bases between them. CDR3 length: 14 amino acids. CDR3 sequence (DNA): TGCAGTGCTAGAGTATCCGGGGGCTTAGAGACCCAGTACTTC. Amino acid sequence: CSARVSGGLETQYF.

This clonotype occurred a few times. V and J are TRBV20-1 and TRBJ1-1; D not certain. Looked up from germline, CDR1 is DFQATT and CDR2 is SNEGSKA (reference sequence). The V end was cut by 1 base, the J end by 1 base, with 10 bases between. The CDR3 consists of 14 residues. The CDR3 DNA is TGCAGTGCTAGAGGACCTACGCGGAACACTGAAGCTTTCTTT. Translation: CSARGPTRNTEAFF.